The 9 T cell receptor beta chains below come from one sample, sequenced in a study of blood T cell repertoires in COVID-19. Libraries were prepared by immunoSEQ multiplex PCR; TCRdb keeps only in-frame clonotypes and omits some of them. The sample has approximately 52,000 clones, less than 90% seen once; the top ten hold roughly a tenth. The sequenced sample was peripheral blood. These receptors were taken from a human donor in a cohort sampled during active COVID-19.

In nucleotides, the CDR3 is TGCGCCAGCAGCTTGGGTATTGCGGGAGGGCCTGATACGCAGTATTTT. Amino acid sequence: CASSLGIAGGPDTQYF. This chain joins TRBV5-1 and TRBJ2-3; TRBD2 matches at 9 bases. There are 16 residues in the CDR3. Per the germline V gene, CDR1 is SGHRS and CDR2 is YFSETQ. The V and J ends lost 0 bases and 6 bases, in that order; junction bases with no gene match: 8. The complete variable domain, with remaining parts taken from reference TRBV5-1 and TRBJ2-3, reads KAGVTQTPRYLIKTRGQQVTLSCSPISGHRSVSWYQQTPGQGLQFLFEYFSETQRNKGNFPGRFSGRQFSNSRSEMNVSTLELGDSALYLCASSLGIAGGPDTQYFGPGTRLTVL.

This sequence joins TRBV2 and TRBJ2-7; TRBD1 matches 10 bases. This CDR3 region has 16 residues. Germline CDR1 and CDR2: SNHLY and FYNNEI. The V and J ends lost 4 bases and 6 bases, in that order; junction bases with no gene match: 12. The CDR3 DNA is TGTGCCAGCAGTGTCCCTGGACAGGGGGTCCAAGGCGAGCAGTACTTC. Protein product: CASSVPGQGVQGEQYF.

This chain joins TRBV5-1 and TRBJ1-1, with 9 bases identical to TRBD1. Germline V lookup: CDR1 SGHRS, CDR2 YFSETQ. The CDR3 loop spans 16 amino acids. J was trimmed by 2 bases and V by 0 bases; bases with no gene match: 5. The CDR3 DNA is TGCGCCAGCAGCTTGGTTGGGACAGGGCCTAACACTGAAGCTTTCTTT. Translated, it gives CASSLVGTGPNTEAFF.

The chain uses TRBV2 and TRBJ1-1; 9 nucleotides line up with TRBD1. V gave up 6 bases and J gave up 1 base; unmatched junction bases: 6. Germline CDR1 reads SNHLY; CDR2 reads FYNNEI. This CDR3 has 15 amino acids. The CDR3 here is CASSEMGQGNTEAFF. The CDR3, as DNA: TGTGCCAGCAGCGAAATGGGACAGGGGAACACTGAAGCTTTCTTT.

The chain couples TRBV14 to TRBJ2-3; the match to TRBD2 covers 10 bases. V trimming: 2 bases; J trimming: 2 bases; junction bases outside the gene matches: 4. Germline lookup yields CDR1 SGHDN and CDR2 FVKESK. There are 16 residues in the CDR3. CDR3 coding DNA: TGTGCCAGCAGCCAAATAGCGGGAGGTACCACAGATACGCAGTATTTT. Amino acid sequence: CASSQIAGGTTDTQYF.

This chain joins TRBV15 and TRBJ2-1, with TRBD1 as a possible D gene (5 bases). The V end was cut by 3 bases, the J end by 8 bases, with 14 bases between. The CDR3 totals 14 residues. Germline CDR1 reads LNHNV; CDR2 reads YYDKDF (reference sequence). The CDR3 reads CATSRAPDSDEQFF. The DNA of the CDR3 is TGTGCCACCAGCAGGGCCCCAGACAGCGATGAGCAGTTCTTC.

This rearrangement joins TRBV28 to TRBJ2-7, with TRBD2 identical over 8 bases. This CDR3 is 13 amino acids long. V trimming: 6 bases; J trimming: 6 bases; junction bases outside the gene matches: 7. Per the germline V gene, CDR1 is MDHEN and CDR2 is SYDVKM. CDR3 residues: CASRSGGKAEQYF. CDR3 coding DNA: TGTGCCAGCAGATCGGGAGGGAAGGCCGAGCAGTACTTC. Looking up the rest from reference TRBV28 and TRBJ2-7 gives the full variable domain: DVKVTQSSRYLVKRTGEKVFLECVQDMDHENMFWYRQDPGLGLRLIYFSYDVKMKEKGDIPEGYSVSREKKERFSLILESASTNQTSMYLCASRSGGKAEQYFGPGTRLTVT.

CDR3 nucleotide sequence: TGTGCCAGCAGGCTAGCGGGAGGGCCTTCCGAGCAGTACTTC. As protein: CASRLAGGPSEQYF. The V call is TRBV6-5, the J call TRBJ2-7; the match to TRBD2 covers 12 bases. V lost 6 bases and J lost 6; bases outside the gene matches: 6. Germline V gene lookup returns CDR1 MNHEY and CDR2 SVGAGI. The CDR3 is 14 amino acids.

The chain combines TRBV3-1 (or the pseudogene TRBV3-2) with TRBJ2-4, with 14 bases identical to TRBD2. Germline-derived CDR1 and CDR2 are LGHDT and YNNKEL (reference sequence). Germline trimming cut 4 bases from V and 3 bases from J; bases unmatched to any gene: 8. This CDR3 is built from 18 residues. The CDR3 DNA sequence: TGTGCCAGCAGCCCGACTAGCGGGAGGGGTAAGGGCAAAAACATTCAGTACTTC. Translated: CASSPTSGRGKGKNIQYF.